The source of this T cell receptor beta chain is a study of shared clonotypes between healthy human individuals. Study overall: Each donor had three CD4 naive, three CD4 memory, two CD8 naive and one CD8 memory plate.

Whole-study results and caveats: Some naive CD4 clonotypes, roughly 4.7%, turned up in common across a handful of donors. Some clonotypes were shared by all four sorted-subset donors, while others were not shared. The non-shared ones had lower generation probabilities than the shared ones.

V was cut by 2 bases and J by 3 bases, with 11 bases left in between. CDR1 and CDR2 (germline): SNHLY, FYNNEI. The CDR3 sequence is 15 residues long. CD8 cells classed as naive were CD45RO-negative and positively selected for CCR7, excluding terminally differentiated effector memory CD45RA+ cells. Of note for this clone: No antigen is known for it.

Samples underwent the assay at deep level. Method: immunoSEQ multiplex PCR; TCRdb's copy keeps in-frame clones and lacks some. Among about 2.1 million clones listed, 90% to 95% were seen once. The sequenced sample was naive CD8+ T cells from PBMCs. The clonotype was recovered from a man aged 18 to 35 in good health. Some clones in this sample may be carry-over from other donors' samples. The chain uses TRBV2 and TRBJ2-1, with a possible D match to TRBD2 (6 bases). The CDR3 DNA reads TGTGCCAGCAGTGAAACAGCGGGCCGCTACAATGAGCAGTTCTTC. Translating gives CASSETAGRYNEQFF.